A single sample gave rise to the 3 T cell receptor beta chains below, sequenced in a study of T cell responses to AZD1222 COVID-19 vaccine. The protocol was immunoSEQ multiplex PCR, while the TCRdb copy is restricted to in-frame clones and leaves out a portion. The sample has 110,000 to 150,000 clones, roughly 90% seen once. The sample consisted of peripheral blood, taken 28 days after the second AZD1222 dose. All receptors derive from an adult who received the AZD1222 COVID-19 vaccine.

The rearrangement joins TRBV5-6 to TRBJ1-2; D unresolved. This CDR3 is 12 amino acids long. Germline V gene lookup returns CDR1 SGHDT and CDR2 YYEEEE. V shed 1 base and J shed 7 bases, with 8 bases lying between them. CDR3 nucleotide sequence: TGTGCCAGCAGCTTGAGTTATTCTGGCTACACCTTC. The encoded protein is CASSLSYSGYTF.

This clone came up once. The chain employs TRBV2 and TRBJ2-7; TRBD1 aligns across 9 bases. Germline trimming cut 5 bases from V and 2 bases from J; bases unmatched to any gene: 4. The germline V gene has CDR1 SNHLY and CDR2 FYNNEI. CDR3 size: 14 residues. CDR3 sequence (DNA): TGTGCCAGCAGTTCGAGACAGGGGGCCTACGAGCAGTACTTC. Translation: CASSSRQGAYEQYF.

The chain employs TRBV5-1 and TRBJ2-2, with unresolved D. Germline V CDR1 and CDR2: SGHRS, YFSETQ. This CDR3 is built from 15 residues. Deletions cut 0 bases from V and 5 bases from J, with 11 bases between. The CDR3 is CASSLGPHGTGELFF. The CDR3 DNA reads as TGCGCCAGCAGCTTGGGACCCCATGGAACCGGGGAGCTGTTTTTT.